The source of this TCR beta chain is a study of blood T cell repertoires in COVID-19. On the study more broadly: Some COVID-19 samples were acute and others convalescent; all came from the United States, Italy and Spain.

The CDR3 contains 17 residues. Sequencing was performed with immunoSEQ multiplex PCR; in TCRdb, only in-frame clones are kept and a portion is missing. Here the sample spans about 360,000 clones, more than 75% being singletons. This TCR was sampled from a human donor in a cohort sampled during active COVID-19. V is TRBV1 and J is TRBJ1-5; the table's D call, TRBD1, has no DNA check behind it. TRBV1 counts as a pseudogene. Sequenced input: peripheral blood. The CDR3 loop reads CTSSRRTGGSGNQPQHF. Written as DNA, the CDR3 is TGCACCAGCAGCCGGCGGACAGGGGGGTCAGGCAATCAGCCCCAGCATTTT.